This T cell receptor (beta chain) was sequenced for a study of blood T cell repertoires in COVID-19. Adults between about 18 and 95 years of age took part from 20 to 25 US areas. Membership in each cohort depended on participant-reported clinical history. The study counted Cohort 3 donors as recovered given two negative PCRs, clearance, or symptom resolution. The CDR3 runs to 13 residues. The germline V gene has CDR1 LNHDA and CDR2 SQIVND (reference sequence). Between the trimmed V and J ends, which lost 4 bases and 4 bases, there was a span of 11 bases. Source study methods: Researchers report that nucleated cell counts were estimated from reference gene primer amplification. Generated by immunoSEQ multiplex PCR, the TCRdb table keeps only in-frame clones and is missing some. V and J calls and clone size are given by that table; D and trimming were obtained from the DNA. Here the sample spans about 410,000 clones, less than 95% being singletons.

The sequenced sample was PBMCs or T cells enriched from blood (not recorded which). This clonotype originated in a man aged 18-30 years who had recovered from COVID-19. This chain links TRBV19 with TRBJ2-7; D gene ambiguous. The CDR3 loop is CASSKTSAYEQYF. CDR3 DNA: TGTGCCAGTAGTAAAACAAGCGCTTACGAGCAGTACTTC. Using reference TRBV19 and TRBJ2-7 for the parts outside the CDR3, the full variable domain is DGGITQSPKYLFRKEGQNVTLSCEQNLNHDAMYWYRQDPGQGLRLIYYSQIVNDFQKGDIAEGYSVSREKKESFPLTVTSAQKNPTAFYLCASSKTSAYEQYFGPGTRLTVT.